These T cell receptor beta chains were read from a single sample in a study of vaccination effects on CD4 cells after COVID-19. For these TCRs, the target antigens are not known. Using immunoSEQ multiplex PCR, the repertoire was profiled, and TCRdb retains in-frame clones only, with some absent. The table records around 63,000 clones, over 70% of them present only once. The sequenced sample was CD4+ T cells from PBMCs cultured with HCoV-OC43 spike peptides, obtained before COVID-19 vaccination. These TCRs come from a human donor who received a COVID-19 vaccine. CDR3s include the opening cysteine and the closing phenylalanine or tryptophan. The order of the fields is J gene, clone size, V gene, D gene, CDR3 protein, CDR3 DNA. A D gene is named only where the DNA matches it firmly. Size tells how often a clone was seen (once, few, many) or the class of an expanded clone, and some rows leave it out.

TRBJ1-2 | - | TRBV5-1 | - | CASSLETGGLYGYTF | TGCGCCAGCAGCTTAGAGACTGGAGGCCTCTATGGCTACACCTTC
TRBJ2-2 | - | TRBV5-1 | TRBD1 | CASSLGTGSTGELFF | TGCGCCAGCAGCTTGGGGACAGGGAGCACCGGGGAGCTGTTTTTT
TRBJ2-4 | once | TRBV18 | - | CASSPNNPKNIQYF | TGTGCCAGCTCACCGAACAATCCCAAAAACATTCAGTACTTC
TRBJ1-2 | - | TRBV9 | TRBD1 | CASSLSRQGVYGYTF | TGTGCCAGCAGCCTATCTCGACAGGGGGTTTATGGCTACACCTTC
TRBJ2-5 | few | TRBV30 | TRBD2 | CACTEGPAGEMGTQYF | TGTGCCTGCACGGAGGGCCCAGCGGGGGAGATGGGGACCCAGTACTTC
TRBJ2-5 | once | TRBV5-5 | TRBD2 | CASSPSAGGYQETQYF | TGTGCCAGCAGCCCCTCAGCGGGGGGTTACCAAGAGACCCAGTACTTC
TRBJ1-5 | few | TRBV2 | TRBD1 | CASGPGQVGNQPQHF | TGTGCCAGCGGTCCGGGACAGGTAGGCAATCAGCCCCAGCATTTT
TRBJ1-5 | - | TRBV7-2 | - | CASSLARSQPQHF | TGTGCCAGCAGCTTAGCCCGGAGTCAGCCCCAGCATTTT
TRBJ1-2 | - | TRBV20-1 | - | CSGDGYTF | TGCAGTGGAGATGGCTACACCTTC
TRBJ2-1 | - | TRBV24-1 | - | CATAGASYNEQFF | TGTGCCACCGCAGGGGCCTCCTACAATGAGCAGTTCTTC
TRBJ2-3 | - | TRBV28 | - | CASSLYTDTQYF | TGTGCCAGCAGTCTGTACACAGATACGCAGTATTTT
TRBJ1-1 | - | TRBV3-1/TRBV3-2 | TRBD1 | CASSQPGQGDTEAFF | TGTGCCAGCAGCCAGCCGGGACAGGGAGACACTGAAGCTTTCTTT
TRBJ2-1 | few | TRBV6-2/TRBV6-3 | TRBD2 | CASSFVAGGQGQFF | TGTGCCAGCAGTTTCGTAGCGGGGGGGCAAGGGCAGTTCTTC
TRBJ2-6 | - | TRBV5-6 | - | CASSTRGFKSPGANVLTF | TGTGCCAGCAGCACCCGGGGGTTTAAATCCCCTGGGGCCAACGTCCTGACTTTC
TRBJ2-1 | - | TRBV2 | TRBD2 | CASPVTGGTRGEQFF | TGTGCCAGCCCGGTGACAGGAGGGACTAGGGGCGAGCAGTTCTTC
TRBJ2-5 | - | TRBV12-5 | - | CASGLGETQYF | TGTGCTAGTGGTTTGGGGGAGACCCAGTACTTC
TRBJ1-6 | - | TRBV30 | - | CAWKVRGYNSPLHF | TGTGCCTGGAAAGTCAGGGGCTATAATTCACCCCTCCACTTT
TRBJ2-1 | - | TRBV18 | - | CASSSDRNLYNEQFF | TGTGCCAGCTCATCCGACAGGAATCTCTACAATGAGCAGTTCTTC
TRBJ1-1 | - | TRBV19 | - | CASSTQGMNTEAFF | TGTGCCAGTAGTACACAGGGCATGAACACTGAAGCTTTCTTT
TRBJ1-1 | - | TRBV7-9 | - | CASSLELNTEAFF | TGTGCCAGCAGCCTCGAGCTGAACACTGAAGCTTTCTTT
TRBJ2-5 | - | TRBV25-1 | - | CASSFWTVKETQYF | TGTGCCAGCAGTTTCTGGACAGTAAAAGAGACCCAGTACTTC
TRBJ1-5 | - | TRBV6-5 | - | CASSRDGSNQPQHF | TGTGCCAGCAGCAGGGACGGTAGCAATCAGCCCCAGCATTTT
TRBJ2-2 | few | TRBV6-1 | - | CASSELRGGLGELFF | TGTGCCAGCAGTGAACTAAGGGGGGGTTTGGGGGAGCTGTTTTTT
TRBJ2-3 | - | TRBV5-1 | TRBD1 | CASSLVGDRVTDTQYF | TGCGCCAGCAGCTTGGTCGGAGACAGGGTCACAGATACGCAGTATTTT
TRBJ1-5 | - | TRBV2 | - | CASSGGVNQPQHF | TGTGCCAGCAGTGGTGGTGTCAATCAGCCCCAGCATTTT
TRBJ2-1 | once | TRBV7-7 | TRBD1 | CASSRGDRGVDNEQFF | TGTGCCAGCAGCCGCGGGGACAGGGGGGTAGACAATGAGCAGTTCTTC
TRBJ1-3 | - | TRBV30 | - | CAWRHHSGNTIYF | TGTGCCTGGAGGCATCACTCTGGAAACACCATATATTTT
TRBJ1-5 | - | TRBV6-5 | - | CASADSNQPQHF | TGTGCCAGCGCCGACAGCAATCAGCCCCAGCATTTT
TRBJ1-1 | - | TRBV18 | - | CASSPLRNTEAFF | TGTGCCAGCTCACCGTTAAGAAACACTGAAGCTTTCTTT